The 23 T cell receptor beta chains below were found in one sample sequenced in a study of identical twins. TCRdb re-called the 5' RACE reads with MiXCR, one entry per CDR3 protein. Among more than 1.5 million distinct CDR3 sequences listed, less than 35% were seen once. Sequenced sample: cord blood. The receptors derive from a newborn girl in good health.

In its sample, this clonotype was seen once. The rearrangement joins TRBV12-3 or TRBV12-4 to TRBJ1-3; D uncertain. The CDR3 consists of 15 residues. V was shortened by 3 bases and J by 4 bases, with 13 bases between the two germline ends. CDR3 residues: CASSLWSVVGNTIYF. The CDR3 DNA reads TGTGCCAGCAGTTTGTGGTCAGTCGTCGGAAACACCATATATTTT.

This clonotype was seen only a few times. This chain uses TRBV14 with TRBJ2-3; TRBD1 might be the D (6 bases). V shed 0 bases and J shed 0 bases, with 19 bases lying between them. The length of the CDR3 is 19 residues. Germline V gene lookup returns CDR1 SGHDN and CDR2 FVKESK. CDR3 loop: CASSQEIRGPLPSTDTQYF. CDR3 coding DNA: TGTGCCAGCAGCCAAGAGATCAGGGGCCCCCTTCCTAGCACAGATACGCAGTATTTT.

This clonotype was observed a few times. The chain couples TRBV20-1 to TRBJ2-3; D not certain. Germline assignment: CDR1 DFQATT and CDR2 SNEGSKA (reference sequence). CDR3 length equals 15 residues. Trimming took off 0 bases at V and 0 bases at J, with 10 bases between the two ends. The CDR3 protein is CSAREGVPSTDTQYF. Here the CDR3 DNA reads TGCAGTGCTAGAGAGGGCGTTCCTAGCACAGATACGCAGTATTTT.

The sample holds one count of this clonotype. The rearrangement links TRBV20-1 to TRBJ1-1; 9 bases are a match to TRBD1. Germline assignment: CDR1 DFQATT and CDR2 SNEGSKA (reference sequence). Trimming at V came to 1 base and at J to 10 bases, leaving 10 bases not matched to a gene. The CDR3 has 14 amino acids. This chain's CDR3 is CSARAATGGNGAFF. In DNA, the CDR3 is TGCAGTGCTAGAGCAGCTACAGGGGGCAACGGAGCTTTCTTT.

This chain uses TRBV25-1 with TRBJ2-3; 11 bases map to TRBD2. CDR3 length: 14 amino acids. Looked up from germline, CDR1 is MGHDK and CDR2 is SYGVNS. The V and J ends lost 6 bases and 4 bases, in that order; junction bases with no gene match: 3. CDR3 region: CASRTSGASDTQYF. CDR3 coding DNA: TGTGCCAGCAGGACTAGCGGGGCCTCAGATACGCAGTATTTT. Based on the CDR3 plus reference TRBV25-1 and TRBJ2-3, the full variable domain is EADIYQTPRYLVIGTGKKITLECSQTMGHDKMYWYQQDPGMELHLIHYSYGVNSTEKGDLSSESTVSRIRTEHFPLTLESARPSHTSQYLCASRTSGASDTQYFGPGTRLTVL.

J is TRBJ1-1 and V is TRBV20-1; D possibly corresponds to TRBD1 (5 bases). The CDR3 runs to 14 residues. CDR1 is DFQATT, CDR2 SNEGSKA, per germline (reference sequence). V lost 2 bases, J lost 6 bases, and 16 bases lay in between. In DNA, the CDR3 is TGCAGTGCTAGACCCAACACCCGGGGCGCTGAAGCTTTCTTT. Translating it yields CSARPNTRGAEAFF.

The rearrangement uses TRBV5-1 and TRBJ2-7; 9 bases are a match to TRBD2. Germline lookup yields CDR1 SGHRS and CDR2 YFSETQ. With 4 bases clipped from V and 1 base from J, the junction kept 6 bases outside the gene matches. CDR3 length: 15 amino acids. Here the CDR3 reads CASSPGLATSYEQYF. The CDR3 coding sequence is TGCGCCAGCAGCCCGGGACTAGCCACTTCCTACGAGCAGTACTTC.

The V gene is TRBV12-3 or TRBV12-4, the J gene TRBJ2-1; TRBD2 agrees at 8 bases. This CDR3 has 15 residues. The J segment lost 4 bases and the V segment lost 7 bases, leaving 9 bases of the junction unmatched. The CDR3 loop is CASIPAGAFYNEQFF. CDR3 nucleotides: TGTGCCAGCATACCAGCGGGAGCATTTTACAATGAGCAGTTCTTC.

This clonotype has more than one count but fewer than ten. This chain joins TRBV20-1 and TRBJ2-2, with TRBD2 matching 8 bases. From germline, CDR1 is DFQATT and CDR2 SNEGSKA (reference sequence). This CDR3 has 15 residues. V lost 7 bases to trimming and J lost 0 bases; unmatched junction nucleotides: 7. The CDR3 bases are TGCAGTGTGCTGCGCGGGGGGCCGAACACCGGGGAGCTGTTTTTT. Protein sequence: CSVLRGGPNTGELFF.

The chain combines TRBV4-1 with TRBJ2-4; the D gene could be TRBD1 or TRBD2 (5 bases each). The DNA end is more similar to TRBJ2-7, so the J call may be wrong. CDR3 length equals 14 residues. Germline V gives CDR1 MGHRA, CDR2 YSYEKL. CDR3 sequence: CASSQTGLPYEQYF. CDR3 coding DNA: TGCGCCAGCAGCCAGACGGGGCTCCCCTACGAGCAGTACTTC.

In DNA form, the CDR3 reads TGTGCCAGCAGTTGGACAGGGGGGAGCACTGAAGCTTTCTTT. The encoded protein is CASSWTGGSTEAFF. The chain is built from TRBV27 and TRBJ1-1, with 10 bases fitting TRBD1. This CDR3 has 14 residues. The germline V gene encodes CDR1 MNHEY and CDR2 SMNVEV (reference sequence). V gave up 4 bases and J gave up 4 bases; unmatched junction bases: 3.

This clonotype occurred many times. The genes are TRBV29-1 and TRBJ1-5, with a weak D call TRBD1 (5 bases). CDR1 and CDR2 from the germline V gene are SQVTM and ANQGSEA. The CDR3 has 12 residues. Deletions cut 4 bases from V and 7 bases from J, with 11 bases between. The CDR3 sequence: CSVGQGRQPQHF. Here the CDR3 DNA reads TGCAGCGTTGGGCAGGGAAGACAGCCCCAGCATTTT. Using reference TRBV29-1 and TRBJ1-5 for the parts outside the CDR3, the full variable domain is SAVISQKPSRDICQRGTSLTIQCQVDSQVTMMFWYRQQPGQSLTLIATANQGSEATYESGFVIDKFPISRPNLTFSTLTVSNMSPEDSSIYLCSVGQGRQPQHFGDGTRLSIL.

A few counts support this clonotype. This chain connects TRBV20-1 to TRBJ2-7; 9 bases align to TRBD1. The CDR3 is 15 amino acids. CDR1 and CDR2 (germline): DFQATT, SNEGSKA (reference sequence). V lost 3 bases, J lost 4 bases, and 10 bases stayed unmatched. CDR3 sequence (DNA): TGCAGTGCTAGCCTCCGGGACAGGGTAGGGTACGAGCAGTACTTC. It translates to CSASLRDRVGYEQYF.

In its sample, this clonotype was seen a few times. The rearrangement uses TRBV4-2 and TRBJ2-1; 8 positions match TRBD2. Germline-derived CDR1 and CDR2 are LGHNA and YNFKEQ. The CDR3 runs 16 residues. Trimming removed 4 bases from V and 4 bases from J; junction bases left unmatched: 9. The CDR3 bases are TGTGCCAGCAGCCCCTCTAGCGGGTACTATTACAATGAGCAGTTCTTC. Its translation is CASSPSSGYYYNEQFF.

The chain joins TRBV5-1 to TRBJ1-2; 8 bases are a match to TRBD1. CDR3 length: 15 residues. From germline, CDR1 is SGHRS and CDR2 YFSETQ. V was clipped by 1 base and J by 4 bases; unmatched bases: 6. The CDR3 sequence: CASSLSLGQGYGYTF. In DNA form, the CDR3 reads TGCGCCAGCAGCTTGTCCCTCGGACAGGGCTATGGCTACACCTTC.

The chain links TRBV25-1 to TRBJ2-3; no clear D gene. The CDR3 length is 16 residues. CDR1 and CDR2 from the germline V gene are MGHDK and SYGVNS. Trimming left V 2 bases short and J 0 bases short, with 12 bases between. The CDR3 DNA reads TGTGCCAGCAGTGAAAGTACCGAACGCAGCACAGATACGCAGTATTTT. Translated, it gives CASSESTERSTDTQYF.

The genes are TRBV18 and TRBJ1-4; D is possibly TRBD1 (6 bases). The CDR3 has 15 amino acids. From germline, CDR1 is KGHSH and CDR2 LQKENI. The V end was cut by 6 bases, the J end by 4 bases, with 15 bases between. The CDR3 DNA reads as TGTGCCAGCTCGTCCTACAGGGACCTTAATGAAAAACTGTTTTTT. Residues: CASSSYRDLNEKLFF. Combining the CDR3 with reference TRBV18 and TRBJ1-4 gives the whole variable domain NAGVMQNPRHLVRRRGQEARLRCSPMKGHSHVYWYRQLPEEGLKFMVYLQKENIIDESGMPKERFSAEFPKEGPSILRIQQVVRGDSAAYFCASSSYRDLNEKLFFGSGTQLSVL.

This clonotype was picked up a small number of times. This chain uses TRBV20-1 with TRBJ2-3, with 12 nucleotides matching TRBD2. CDR3 length: 14 amino acids. Germline assignment: CDR1 DFQATT and CDR2 SNEGSKA (reference sequence). The V and J ends lost 7 bases and 10 bases, in that order; junction bases with no gene match: 12. The CDR3 region has the DNA TGCAGTGGCGATACTAGCGGGAGGAGAAATGCGCAGTATTTT. Translation: CSGDTSGRRNAQYF.

This clonotype was recorded at least ten times. An end of the junction does not agree with germline; a read error may underlie this. The chain joins TRBV12-3 or TRBV12-4 to TRBJ1-5; D is uncertain. The CDR3 sequence is 13 residues long. CDR3 coding DNA: TGTGCCAGCAGCTTAGCGGACAATCAGCCCCAGCATTTT. Residues: CASSLADNQPQHF.

The chain has TRBV25-1 and TRBJ1-2; a possible D gene is TRBD1 (6 bases). CDR1 is MGHDK and CDR2 is SYGVNS in the germline V gene. V was pared by 1 base and J by 3 bases, with 12 bases between. The CDR3 runs 15 residues. CDR3 loop: CASSELGGGDYGYTF. CDR3 nucleotide sequence: TGTGCCAGCAGTGAATTAGGAGGGGGAGACTATGGCTACACCTTC.

There are a few counts of this clonotype. This chain connects TRBV7-2 to TRBJ2-3; 7 bases map to TRBD2. Trimming at V came to 5 bases and at J to 0 bases, leaving 11 bases not matched to a gene. The CDR3 totals 17 residues. Germline CDR1 SGHTA, CDR2 FQGNSA. The CDR3 protein is CASSPFSSGASTDTQYF. In DNA, the CDR3 is TGTGCCAGCAGCCCCTTCTCTAGCGGAGCTAGCACAGATACGCAGTATTTT.

This sequence joins TRBV20-1 and TRBJ2-5, with 7 positions matching TRBD1. CDR1 DFQATT and CDR2 SNEGSKA come from the germline V gene (reference sequence). The CDR3 has 14 residues. After removal of 1 base from V and 3 bases from J, the junction contained 5 bases not matched to a gene. CDR3 DNA: TGCAGTGCTAGAGGGGCAGGGGGTAAAGAGACCCAGTACTTC. It translates to CSARGAGGKETQYF.

The chain has TRBV9 and TRBJ2-2; D ambiguous. Germline CDR1 reads SGDLS; CDR2 reads YYNGEE. The CDR3 runs to 13 residues. V shed 3 bases and J shed 3 bases, with 6 bases lying between them. DNA for the CDR3: TGTGCCAGCAGCGGCGACTACACCGGGGAGCTGTTTTTT. Translated: CASSGDYTGELFF. Based on the CDR3 plus reference TRBV9 and TRBJ2-2, the full variable domain is DSGVTQTPKHLITATGQRVTLRCSPRSGDLSVYWYQQSLDQGLQFLIQYYNGEERAKGNILERFSAQQFPDLHSELNLSSLELGDSALYFCASSGDYTGELFFGEGSRLTVL.